These T cell receptor beta chains were read from a single sample in a study of T cell repertoires in cytomegalovirus infection. These TCRs' antigens remain unknown. TCRdb passed the reads through MiXCR, listing each CDR3 protein once. The repertoire holds about 830,000 distinct CDR3 sequences, with over 25% as singletons. Material: cultured CD8+ T cells from PBMCs, obtained from culture after CMV antigen stimulation. These receptors all come from a human donor in good health (CMV status not recorded). Some clones in this sample may be carry-over from other donors' samples. Both conserved end residues are part of each CDR3. The D gene is left open where the match is weak. Expanded clones are given a class, and other clones once, few, many or no size at all.

TRBV7-9,TRBJ1-2,many,NA,CASSEPLSQVDYGYTF,TGTGCCAGCAGCGAACCCCTATCGCAGGTGGACTATGGCTACACCTTC
TRBV12-3/TRBV12-4,TRBJ2-1,NA,NA,CASQTVNEQFF,TGTGCCAGCCAGACGGTGAATGAGCAGTTCTTC
TRBV6-2/TRBV6-3,TRBJ1-5,once,NA,CASSCMGDMYQPQHF,TGTGCCAGCAGTTGCATGGGGGACATGTACCAGCCCCAGCATTTT
TRBV7-8,TRBJ2-7,few,TRBD1,CASSSPGQGAFEQYF,TGTGCCAGCAGCAGCCCGGGACAGGGGGCTTTCGAGCAGTACTTC
TRBV19,TRBJ2-1,few,NA,CASSMYRNNEQFF,TGTGCCAGTAGTATGTATAGAAACAATGAGCAGTTCTTC
TRBV7-6,TRBJ2-6,NA,NA,CASSVPEANVLTF,TGTGCCAGCAGCGTTCCCGAGGCCAACGTCCTGACTTTC
TRBV7-2,TRBJ1-6,many,NA,CASTDWWDPYSPLHF,TGTGCCAGCACCGACTGGTGGGATCCGTATTCACCCCTCCACTTT
TRBV12-3/TRBV12-4,TRBJ1-5,few,TRBD1,CASSFETGGANQPQHF,TGTGCCAGCAGTTTTGAGACAGGGGGCGCCAATCAGCCCCAGCATTTT
TRBV6-1,TRBJ1-2,many,NA,CASSVQQGTNYGYTF,TGTGCCAGCAGTGTTCAACAGGGAACTAACTATGGCTACACCTTC
TRBV27,TRBJ1-6,NA,NA,CASSLSWSRNSPLHF,TGTGCCAGCAGTTTATCCTGGTCCCGTAATTCACCCCTCCACTTT
TRBV2,TRBJ1-6,NA,TRBD1,CASYTHFREDRVSPLHF,TGTGCCAGCTATACCCATTTTCGAGAGGACAGGGTTTCACCCCTCCACTTT
TRBV7-6,TRBJ2-1,NA,NA,CAGSPDRSYNEQFF,TGTGCCGGCAGCCCGGACCGATCCTACAATGAGCAGTTCTTC
TRBV6-5,TRBJ2-1,NA,NA,CASSYTANEQFF,TGTGCCAGCAGTTACACAGCCAATGAGCAGTTCTTC
TRBV18,TRBJ2-2,NA,TRBD2,CASSRTSGVDTGELFF,TGTGCCAGCTCACGGACTAGCGGGGTGGACACCGGGGAGCTGTTTTTT
TRBV6-1,TRBJ2-3,NA,NA,CASEGGKHTDTQYF,TGTGCCAGCGAGGGGGGGAAACACACAGATACGCAGTATTTT
TRBV7-6,TRBJ2-7,many,TRBD2,CASSPGLAGSTYEQYF,TGTGCCAGCAGCCCGGGACTAGCGGGGAGCACCTACGAGCAGTACTTC
TRBV20-1,TRBJ1-1,few,NA,CSAPLFGTEAFF,TGCAGTGCTCCGTTGTTTGGCACTGAAGCTTTCTTT
TRBV6-5,TRBJ2-1,many,NA,CASSYRPTNNEQFF,TGTGCCAGCAGTTACAGGCCGACTAACAATGAGCAGTTCTTC
TRBV7-9,TRBJ1-2,few,TRBD1,CASSLTGQGRNGYTF,TGTGCCAGCAGCTTAACGGGACAGGGAAGGAATGGCTACACCTTC
TRBV5-4,TRBJ1-1,NA,TRBD1,CASGRTGVNTEAFF,TGTGCCAGCGGTCGGACAGGGGTTAACACTGAAGCTTTCTTT
TRBV24-1,TRBJ2-3,few,TRBD1,CATSDSGTGLTDTQYF,TGTGCCACCAGTGATTCCGGGACAGGGTTGACAGATACGCAGTATTTT
TRBV5-5,TRBJ1-1,NA,NA,CASSLDSIGSMNTEAFF,TGTGCCAGCAGCTTGGATAGTATCGGCAGCATGAACACTGAAGCTTTCTTT
TRBV6-5,TRBJ1-2,NA,NA,CASSYHSTTNYGYTF,TGTGCCAGCAGTTACCACTCGACAACGAACTATGGCTACACCTTC
TRBV5-6,TRBJ2-2,NA,TRBD1,CASSLIAGGRPGELFF,TGTGCCAGCAGCTTGATCGCAGGGGGCCGTCCCGGGGAGCTGTTTTTT
TRBV7-2,TRBJ2-3,many,TRBD2,CASSEERGARDTQYF,TGTGCCAGCAGCGAGGAGCGGGGAGCCCGGGATACGCAGTATTTT
TRBV12-3/TRBV12-4,TRBJ2-1,few,TRBD1,CASSPGQVILDEQFF,TGTGCCAGCAGTCCGGGACAGGTTATTCTGGATGAGCAGTTCTTC
TRBV27,TRBJ1-3,NA,TRBD1,CASSPMDRGLGNTIYF,TGTGCCAGCAGTCCCATGGACAGGGGGCTTGGAAACACCATATATTTT
TRBV27,TRBJ2-7,NA,TRBD2,CASSLSGVDEQYF,TGTGCCAGCAGTTTAAGCGGGGTTGACGAGCAGTACTTC
TRBV7-8,TRBJ2-5,NA,TRBD2,CASSPWTSGDKMETQYF,TGTGCCAGCAGCCCGTGGACTAGCGGGGATAAGATGGAGACCCAGTACTTC
TRBV20-1,TRBJ1-2,NA,TRBD1,CSAREYGQGADYGYTF,TGCAGTGCTAGAGAGTACGGACAGGGGGCGGACTATGGCTACACCTTC
TRBV11-2,TRBJ1-2,many,NA,CASSLTGDWDGYTF,TGTGCCAGCAGCTTAACCGGGGATTGGGATGGCTACACCTTC
TRBV4-3,TRBJ2-1,NA,TRBD2,CASSQGWVGGGNNEQFF,TGCGCCAGCAGCCAAGGATGGGTGGGGGGGGGGAACAATGAGCAGTTCTTC
TRBV12-3/TRBV12-4,TRBJ2-1,few,NA,CASSLMTNEQFF,TGTGCCAGCAGTTTAATGACAAATGAGCAGTTCTTC
TRBV10-3,TRBJ2-2,few,NA,CAISDQGNTGELFF,TGTGCCATCAGTGATCAGGGTAACACCGGGGAGCTGTTTTTT
TRBV2,TRBJ2-3,NA,TRBD2,CLGLEFTDTQYF,TGCTTGGGACTAGAGTTTACAGATACGCAGTATTTT
TRBV27,TRBJ2-3,NA,NA,CASSWVSSTDTQYF,TGTGCCAGCAGTTGGGTGTCTAGCACAGATACGCAGTATTTT
TRBV7-9,TRBJ2-1,few,NA,CASSFDQGARGEQFF,TGTGCCAGCAGCTTCGATCAGGGAGCCCGCGGTGAGCAGTTCTTC
TRBV12-3/TRBV12-4,TRBJ2-2,NA,TRBD1,CASRAGGGNTGELFF,TGTGCCAGCAGAGCAGGGGGCGGGAACACCGGGGAGCTGTTTTTT
TRBV7-8,TRBJ2-1,NA,NA,CATSGETGTKGGF,TGTGCCACCTCCGGAGAGACCGGGACAAAAGGGGGCTTC
TRBV19,TRBJ1-1,few,TRBD1,CASSLTGITEAFF,TGTGCCAGTAGTTTGACAGGGATTACTGAAGCTTTCTTT
TRBV29-1,TRBJ1-1,NA,NA,CSVEDSYMNTEAFF,TGCAGCGTTGAGGACAGTTACATGAACACTGAAGCTTTCTTT
TRBV7-2,TRBJ2-4,many,TRBD2,CASSLGGGGNIQYF,TGTGCCAGCAGCTTAGGAGGCGGGGGAAACATTCAGTACTTC
TRBV12-3/TRBV12-4,TRBJ1-1,NA,NA,CASSLVRLSTEAFF,TGTGCCAGCAGTTTAGTCCGTTTGAGCACTGAAGCTTTCTTT
TRBV7-9,TRBJ1-1,NA,NA,CASSLVQGTNTEAFF,TGTGCCAGCAGCTTAGTTCAGGGAACAAACACTGAAGCTTTCTTT
TRBV7-9,TRBJ2-3,few,NA,CASTDLGRGFADTQYF,TGTGCCAGCACCGACCTTGGGCGGGGTTTTGCAGATACGCAGTATTTT